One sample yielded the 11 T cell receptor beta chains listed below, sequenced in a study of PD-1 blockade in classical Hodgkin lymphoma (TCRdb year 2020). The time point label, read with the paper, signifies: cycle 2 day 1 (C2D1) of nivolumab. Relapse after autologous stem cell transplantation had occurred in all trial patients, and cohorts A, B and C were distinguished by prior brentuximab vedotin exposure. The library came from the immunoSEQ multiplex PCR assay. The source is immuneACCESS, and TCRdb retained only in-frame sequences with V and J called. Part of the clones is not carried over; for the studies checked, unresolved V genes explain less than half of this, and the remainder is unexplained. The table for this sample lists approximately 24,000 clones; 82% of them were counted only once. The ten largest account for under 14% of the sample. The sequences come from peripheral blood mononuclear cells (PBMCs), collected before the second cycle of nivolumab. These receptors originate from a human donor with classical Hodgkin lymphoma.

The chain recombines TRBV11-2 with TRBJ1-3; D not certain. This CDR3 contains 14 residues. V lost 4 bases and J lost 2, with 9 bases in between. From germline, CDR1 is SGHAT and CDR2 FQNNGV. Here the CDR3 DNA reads TGTGCCAGCAGCTCCCGACTAGCTGGAAACACCATATATTTT. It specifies CASSSRLAGNTIYF.

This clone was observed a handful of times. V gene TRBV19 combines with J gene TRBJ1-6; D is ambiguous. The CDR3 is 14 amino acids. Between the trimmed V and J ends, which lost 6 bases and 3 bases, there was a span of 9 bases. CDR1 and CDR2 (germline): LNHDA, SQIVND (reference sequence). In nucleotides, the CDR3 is TGTGCCAGTAGCCGACAACTCTATAATTCACCCCTCCACTTT. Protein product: CASSRQLYNSPLHF.

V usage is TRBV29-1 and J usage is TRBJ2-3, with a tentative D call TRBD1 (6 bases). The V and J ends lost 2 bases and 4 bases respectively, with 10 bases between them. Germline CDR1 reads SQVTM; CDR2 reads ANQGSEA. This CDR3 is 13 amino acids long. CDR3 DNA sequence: TGCAGCGTTGAAACAGGGTGGGCAGATACGCAGTATTTT. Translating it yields CSVETGWADTQYF.

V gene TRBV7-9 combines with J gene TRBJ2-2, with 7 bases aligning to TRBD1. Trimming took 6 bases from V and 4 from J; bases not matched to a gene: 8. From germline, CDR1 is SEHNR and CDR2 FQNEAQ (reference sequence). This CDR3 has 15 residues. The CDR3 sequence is CASRIGQELTGELFF. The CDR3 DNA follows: TGTGCCAGCAGGATCGGACAGGAGCTCACCGGGGAGCTGTTTTTT.

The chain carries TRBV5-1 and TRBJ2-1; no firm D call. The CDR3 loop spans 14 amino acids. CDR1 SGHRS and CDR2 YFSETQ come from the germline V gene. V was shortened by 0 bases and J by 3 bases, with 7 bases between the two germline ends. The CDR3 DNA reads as TGCGCCAGCAGCTTGGTTCAGAACTACAATGAGCAGTTCTTC. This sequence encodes CASSLVQNYNEQFF.

CDR3: CASSLGGTQETQYF. Here the CDR3 DNA reads TGTGCCAGCAGCTTGGGAGGGACCCAAGAGACCCAGTACTTC. The chain is built from TRBV7-9 and TRBJ2-5; 7 bases match TRBD2. Per germline, CDR1 SEHNR and CDR2 FQNEAQ (reference sequence). This CDR3 comprises 14 residues. Unmatched junction bases numbered 2, after V lost 3 bases and J lost 1 base.

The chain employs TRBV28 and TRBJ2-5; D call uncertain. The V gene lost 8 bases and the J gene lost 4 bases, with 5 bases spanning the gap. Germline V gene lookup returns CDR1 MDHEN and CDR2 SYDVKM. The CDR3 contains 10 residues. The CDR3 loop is CASGLETQYF. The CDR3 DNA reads TGTGCCAGCGGGCTAGAGACCCAGTACTTC. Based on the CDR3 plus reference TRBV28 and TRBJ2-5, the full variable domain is DVKVTQSSRYLVKRTGEKVFLECVQDMDHENMFWYRQDPGLGLRLIYFSYDVKMKEKGDIPEGYSVSREKKERFSLILESASTNQTSMYLCASGLETQYFGPGTRLLVL.

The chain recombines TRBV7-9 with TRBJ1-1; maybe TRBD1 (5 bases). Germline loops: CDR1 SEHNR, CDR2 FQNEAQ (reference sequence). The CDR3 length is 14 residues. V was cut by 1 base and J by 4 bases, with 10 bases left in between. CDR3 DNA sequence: TGTGCCAGCAGCTTAGGCTGGGGGAGCACTGAAGCTTTCTTT. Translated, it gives CASSLGWGSTEAFF.

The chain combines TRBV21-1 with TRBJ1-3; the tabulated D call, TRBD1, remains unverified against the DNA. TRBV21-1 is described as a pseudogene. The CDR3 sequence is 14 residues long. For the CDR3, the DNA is TGTGCCAGCATTGCGAAGGGGGTCAGGCGCACCATATATTTT. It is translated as CASIAKGVRRTIYF.

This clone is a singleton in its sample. CDR3 sequence reads: CASNPRRSVPTDTQYF. Written as DNA, the CDR3 is TGTGCCAGCAATCCTAGACGGAGCGTACCCACAGATACGCAGTATTTT. The rearrangement joins TRBV28 to TRBJ2-3; no reliable D call. V gave up 7 bases and J gave up 2 bases, with 19 bases separating them. Per germline, CDR1 MDHEN and CDR2 SYDVKM. The length of the CDR3 is 16 residues.

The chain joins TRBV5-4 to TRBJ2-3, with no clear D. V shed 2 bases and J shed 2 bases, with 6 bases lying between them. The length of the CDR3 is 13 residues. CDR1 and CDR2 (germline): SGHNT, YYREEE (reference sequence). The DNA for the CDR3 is TGTGCCAGCAGCTTAGGCCACACAGATACGCAGTATTTT. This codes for CASSLGHTDTQYF.